This TCR beta chain was recovered during a study of blood T cells in healthy people across ages. Study-level information: Every two T cells gave about one barcoded beta molecule via template switching.

Using a J-beta primer mix together with a sample-barcoded 5' primer, a second PCR was run for roughly 6 to 12 cycles. Each CDR3 protein is one row after TCRdb ran MiXCR on the 5' RACE reads. The table lists around 710,000 distinct CDR3 sequences, 40% to 45% of them singletons. This clonotype was recorded a few times. The target antigen is unknown. Study-level points and caveats: From one million sequenced T cells, diversity estimates were lower bounds. Whereas aged donors had fewer naive CD4+ cells, long-lived donors had more of them and higher diversity.

The sequence derives from a woman in her sixties or seventies in good health. What was sequenced was blood.

CDR3 amino acids: CSARSRQKPNYGYTF. The CDR3 DNA is TGCAGTGCTAGGTCGCGACAGAAACCTAACTATGGCTACACCTTC. The genes are TRBV20-1 and TRBJ1-2; TRBD1 is a possible D gene (5 bases). Germline loops: CDR1 DFQATT, CDR2 SNEGSKA (reference sequence). Trimming pared 3 bases from V and 0 bases from J, leaving 14 bases between. The CDR3 has 15 residues.